These 8 T cell receptor beta chains originate from one sample sequenced in a study of shared clonotypes between healthy human individuals. The protocol was immunoSEQ multiplex PCR, while the TCRdb copy is restricted to in-frame clones and leaves out a portion. The table includes around 600,000 clones, around 97% detected once. The specimen was naive CD4+ T cells sorted from blood. Subset described: CD45RA+ positively selected. The receptors were sampled from a woman in her thirties in good health.

The V and J genes are TRBV4-2 and TRBJ2-3; 10 bases map to TRBD2. Trimming removed 4 bases from V and 3 bases from J; junction bases left unmatched: 10. The germline CDR1 and CDR2 sequences are LGHNA and YNFKEQ. This CDR3 comprises 17 residues. The CDR3 reads CASSPQAPAGGTDTQYF. DNA for the CDR3: TGTGCCAGCAGCCCCCAGGCCCCAGCGGGAGGGACAGATACGCAGTATTTT.

The chain employs TRBV9 and TRBJ2-5; D is unclear. CDR1 is SGDLS, CDR2 YYNGEE, per germline. V was shortened by 0 bases and J by 6 bases, with 12 bases between the two germline ends. The CDR3 sequence is 14 residues long. CDR3: CASSVGSVEKTQYF. CDR3 in DNA: TGTGCCAGCAGCGTAGGATCGGTGGAAAAGACCCAGTACTTC. The complete variable domain, with remaining parts taken from reference TRBV9 and TRBJ2-5, reads DSGVTQTPKHLITATGQRVTLRCSPRSGDLSVYWYQQSLDQGLQFLIQYYNGEERAKGNILERFSAQQFPDLHSELNLSSLELGDSALYFCASSVGSVEKTQYFGPGTRLLVL.

Turning to this clone: Other DNA sequences from this sample encode an identical CDR3 as well. This sequence joins TRBV6-5 and TRBJ2-7; D might be TRBD1 (5 bases). Germline V gene sequence: CDR1 MNHEY, CDR2 SVGAGI. Deletions cut 3 bases from V and 1 base from J, with 7 bases between. This CDR3 has 13 amino acids. CDR3 DNA: TGTGCCAGCAGTTATGACAGATCCTACGAGCAGTACTTC. It is translated as CASSYDRSYEQYF.

This chain uses TRBV10-3 with TRBJ1-1; 9 bases agree with TRBD1. CDR3 length equals 12 residues. V lost 3 bases, J lost 11 bases, and 4 bases stayed unmatched. Germline V lookup: CDR1 ENHRY, CDR2 SYGVKD. CDR3 in amino acids: CAISEGTGTAFF. The CDR3 nucleotides read TGTGCCATCAGTGAAGGGACAGGGACCGCTTTCTTT.

This clone was picked up one time. The chain joins TRBV29-1 to TRBJ2-1; the D is unclear. The V and J ends lost 3 bases and 9 bases respectively, with 18 bases between them. The CDR3 consists of 14 residues. Germline V lookup: CDR1 SQVTM, CDR2 ANQGSEA. The CDR3 nucleotides are TGCAGCGTTGACAGGCCCATTGATCGAGGTGAGCAGTTCTTC. Protein product: CSVDRPIDRGEQFF.

The chain uses TRBV4-1 and TRBJ1-1, with D maybe TRBD1 (6 bases). Germline V gene sequence: CDR1 MGHRA, CDR2 YSYEKL. Trimming left V 0 bases short and J 0 bases short, with 11 bases between. The CDR3 has 16 residues. DNA for the CDR3: TGCGCCAGCAGCCAAGATGACAGGCGTTTGAACACTGAAGCTTTCTTT. Its translation is CASSQDDRRLNTEAFF.

The chain is built from TRBV19 and TRBJ1-1, with D uncertain. This CDR3 region has 16 residues. Germline lookup yields CDR1 LNHDA and CDR2 SQIVND (reference sequence). Trimming cost V 7 bases and J 7 bases, with 25 bases left between them. CDR3 sequence: CASIRREDSVGSEAFF. For the CDR3, the DNA is TGTGCCAGTATTCGAAGGGAGGATTCGGTGGGGAGTGAAGCTTTCTTT.

The V call is TRBV28, the J call TRBJ1-2, with D perhaps matching TRBD1 (5 bases). The CDR3 contains 16 residues. Deletions cut 6 bases from V and 2 bases from J, with 19 bases between. The germline CDR1 and CDR2 sequences are MDHEN and SYDVKM. CDR3 sequence (DNA): TGTGCCAGCAGCTCTGGGGGGGAGCAGTTAAACTATGGCTACACCTTC. It yields the protein CASSSGGEQLNYGYTF.